This entry describes one T cell receptor beta chain. This clone was picked up one time. The antigen it binds to is not known. Base qualities are not recorded, but no much larger clone differs from it by a single base. The library was generated by the immunoSEQ multiplex PCR assay. For the multiplex PCR, a mixture combining 60 forward primers for TCR Vbeta segments and 13 reverse primers for TCR Jbeta segments was used. The CDR3 region of rearranged TCR beta genes was amplified from genomic DNA by a multiplex PCR assay. Amplified TCR beta libraries were sequenced as 87-base-pair reads on the Illumina HiSeq System. From the authors' description of their analysis: A later analysis tallied 75 million to 95 million unique TCR beta chains across the 666 repertoires, and around 10 million of those chains were shared by two or more donors. Raw reads were error-corrected and collapsed into unique sequences with a nearest-neighbor algorithm that merged closely related sequences to remove PCR and sequencing errors. To assign V, D and J gene segments, CDR3 sequences were aligned to IMGT reference sequences. For a sequence to be retained, a match of at least six nucleotides was required to both a V gene segment and a J gene segment. A rearrangement counted as productive if the CDR3 had no stop codons and remained in frame with V and J, and every other rearrangement counted as non-productive. Following IMGT convention, CDR3 was defined as the stretch from the second conserved V-encoded cysteine to the conserved J-encoded phenylalanine. The earlier analysis of roughly 590 of the donors excluded any sequence lacking an unambiguous match to a single V gene segment. In an earlier analysis of 500 to 750 of the donors, V segments were called functional above 56.7% productive rearrangements and were called segregating when the between-donor standard deviation exceeded 5%. A statistical classification framework was built for diagnosing cytomegalovirus status from the catalog of TCR beta chain sequences. A later analysis assigned V and J genes by comparing TCR nucleotide sequences with IMGT/GENE-DB human TR gene sequences. The TCRdist pipeline was used in a later analysis to assign CDR3 sequences and most-parsimonious VDJ recombination scenarios. In a later analysis, every TCR beta chain was defined by the combination of its CDR3 amino acid sequence and its V-gene family, and reads without a unique V-gene family were dropped. As a way to deal with suspected cross-contamination and a sequencing artifact, a later analysis dropped 450 to 600 nucleotide sequences that were highly shared and had low generation probability. For each public chain, a later analysis derived a clonal expansion index from normalized ranks of inferred template counts within each repertoire. In a later analysis, generation probabilities were computed with a VDJ recombination model fitted to out-of-frame rearrangements, and the resulting probabilities were checked against IGoR. A later analysis scored TCR-TCR, TCR-HLA and TCR-CMV co-occurrence with hypergeometric tests, applying a repertoire-size bias correction to TCR pairs. In a later analysis, false discovery rates were estimated by permuting HLA or CMV assignments 20 times. A later analysis grouped co-occurring TCRs with DBSCAN, adding TCRdist sequence similarity when clustering within HLA-allele-positive subsets. Repertoires with fewer than 30,000 or more than 120,000 public chains, plus five repertoires with anomalous nucleotide sharing, were excluded from co-occurrence clustering. TCRdb limited this immuneACCESS table to in-frame rearrangements with V and J called. A share of clones is missing; checked studies link under half to unresolved V genes, and the rest is unexplained. V and J calls and clone size are those listed in that table; D and trimming were worked out from the DNA. The sample table records some 90,000 clones; more than 60% of these occur just once. The ten most abundant clones make up 2% to 2.5% of the sample.

This entry belongs to a study of cytomegalovirus exposure and HLA in healthy donors (dated by TCRdb to the late 2010s). Concerning the study at large: According to an earlier analysis of a few hundred of the donors, about 179 million T cells yielded roughly 100 million unique TCR beta sequences and about 300 Gb of sequence data. Roughly 290 gigabases of sequencing data and 70 million to 95 million unique TCR sequences made up an early release that covered approximately 650 HLA-typed donors. Of the 300 to 500 genotyped donors, 75% to 85% were placed in the genetic ancestry cluster associated with self-reported Caucasian donors. The study aimed to test whether signatures of past pathogen exposure could be identified by cataloging public T cell receptors. Using immunosequencing, the study profiled T cell repertoires from 666 subjects and related those repertoires to cytomegalovirus serostatus. Along with the approximately 670-subject first cohort, a separate validation cohort of approximately 110 different subjects was used. The study combined high-throughput TCR immunosequencing, statistical association of individual TCRs with disease status, and machine learning to predict cytomegalovirus infection status. A later analysis re-examined previously published TCR beta repertoires from 500 to 700 donors and added high-resolution HLA genotyping to investigate patterns of TCR occurrence. The later analysis used no new phenotypic data to find candidate immune exposures, relying instead on TCR beta sequences and their occurrence across donors. In an earlier analysis of 500 to 650 of the donors, high-throughput TCR beta sequencing was used to judge whether each TCR beta V gene segment behaved as functional or pseudogenic. Donor age, sex, ethnicity and CMV serostatus were compiled alongside the repertoire data. In a later genetic analysis, genome-wide SNP genotypes for about 60% of the 666 donors were used, and that subset was treated as a discovery cohort. Every discovery cohort repertoire had been produced on one sequencing platform. HLA typing included class I and class II loci at four-digit resolution. Typing coverage varied by locus: 629-630 donors for A, B, C, DRB1 and DQB1; about 520 for DQA1; about 590 for DPA1; approximately 470 for DPB1. Because of strong linkage in the cohort, roughly five DR-DQ haplotypes were treated as single units for association and clustering. On average, 235,054 unique TCR beta nucleotide sequences were sequenced per donor among some 420 genotyped donors of the cohort, with roughly 18% of those sequences being non-productive. What the research found in general, with its limitations: Because some donors lacked HLA typing at each locus, the association tests relied only on the typed subset. CMV serostatus was the only immune exposure information available for the cohort. When HLA alleles, especially DR and DQ, strongly co-occurred, TCR associations were difficult to assign to individual alleles. The study listed 150 to 200 TCR beta chains as associated with cytomegalovirus. Most CMV-associated TCR beta chains appeared to be HLA-restricted in a later analysis, and the HLA associations seemed to be driven largely by CMV exposure. A further reported finding was that TCR beta sequences accurately predicted the HLA-A and HLA-B alleles for most subjects in the first cohort. Because counts were too low, 15 to 20 rarely observed V segments, including chromosome 9 orphons, were excluded from the earlier analysis of 587 of the donors. Correlated functional status among segregating V segments might be attributable to linkage disequilibrium, but an unknown experimental factor could not be ruled out. In a later genetic analysis, fewer N-insertions in productive TCRs were reported among donors in an Asian-associated ancestry cluster than the roughly 700-donor mean. The presence/absence analyses assumed that sequencing depth was roughly uniform across donors, and that assumption may not be true. In a later analysis, TCR association rates were found to vary across HLA loci, with the most associated TCRs seen for DRB1 alleles and the fewest for HLA-C alleles. In a later analysis, several top co-occurrence clusters were reported to appear linked to parvovirus B19, influenza, CMV and Epstein-Barr virus. Only TCR beta chains were sequenced in this cohort, and the absence of alpha or paired-chain data limited detectable features. V-gene and J-gene trimming of TCR beta chains was associated with a missense DCLRE1C variant in a later genetic analysis, and the association was replicated in an independent cohort. At a false discovery rate of 0.05, a later analysis linked roughly 17,000 TCR beta sequences to specific HLA alleles. In an earlier analysis of roughly 560 of the donors, most TCR beta V segments were observed in productive rearrangements about 87% or about 30% of the time, broadly matching IMGT annotations. The classifier was reported to diagnose cytomegalovirus status with high specificity and sensitivity in both the original and validation cohorts. While some public TCRs were present in many individuals, most TCR sequences turned up only very rarely across donors. The authors suggested that the approach could potentially be generalized to other disease states and immunological phenotypes. In vitro tests confirmed that a few of the cytomegalovirus-associated TCR beta chains recognize cytomegalovirus antigens. Compared with equally common non-associated chains, HLA-associated TCR beta chains in a later analysis were more clonally expanded and had lower generation probabilities. The sequencing pipeline was judged likely to have produced a cluster of highly shared sequence variants as a technical artifact.

The cohort comprised fewer than 750 healthy bone marrow donors. At the time of sampling, every cohort member was nominally healthy, though immune exposures that went unrecorded were likely present. The donor tested CMV seronegative, placing the donor among the 350 or so seronegative members of the cohort. A peripheral blood sample was provided by each donor, and peripheral blood mononuclear cells were used for TCR beta sequencing. The Qiagen DNeasy Blood Extraction Kit was used to extract genomic DNA from the blood cell samples. The specimen sequenced was PBMCs. The receptor was derived from a man aged 50 or older in good health and CMV-seronegative.

The CDR3 amino acid sequence is: CASSYSNRVSYGYTF. The DNA sequence is as follows: TGTGCCAGCAGTTACTCCAACAGGGTATCCTATGGCTACACCTTC. In this chain, TRBV6-6 is recombined with TRBJ1-2; 6 matching bases give a weak D call of TRBD1. Including cysteine and phenylalanine, the CDR3 has 15 amino acids. The only DNA kept is the CDR3, 45 bases in frame from the first base. V drops 0 bases and J drops 4 bases, leaving 12 bases in between. The CDR1 and CDR2 encoded by the germline V gene (reference sequence) are MNHNY and SVGAGI.